The 7 T cell receptor beta chains given below trace back to one sample, sequenced in a study of molecular identifiers for immune sequencing clone quantification. TCRdb re-derived calls from the PCR reads in MiXCR, one entry per CDR3 protein. Counted here are about 320,000 distinct CDR3 sequences, roughly a quarter occurring once; the ten biggest clones make up 0.74%. Sequencing input: naive CD8+ T cells from blood, with Jurkat cell RNA spiked in. This sample's subset: FACS-sorted CD8+CD4-CCR7+CD45RA+ naive T cells. The receptors come from a human donor in good health. Some libraries in this study had Jurkat cell RNA spiked in.

This clonotype came up many times. This chain connects TRBV7-8 to TRBJ2-5; tentatively, D is TRBD1 (6 bases). Trimming shortened V by 5 bases and J by 1 base, and 11 bases separated the two germline ends. Germline values: CDR1 SGHVS, CDR2 FQNEAQ. CDR3 length equals 14 residues. CDR3 region: CASSRTVTQETQYF. As DNA, the CDR3 is TGTGCCAGCAGCCGGACAGTGACCCAAGAGACCCAGTACTTC.

This clonotype came up once. This may be a read error: a much more frequent sequence differs by one nucleotide. V usage is TRBV5-8 and J usage is TRBJ2-1; 7 bases line up with TRBD2. Trimming at V came to 10 bases and at J to 4 bases, leaving 23 bases not matched to a gene. CDR1 and CDR2 from the germline V gene are SGHTS and YDEGEE. There are 18 residues in the CDR3. CDR3 nucleotide sequence: TGTGCCGGAAGCTTGTTCTTTTGGGGGACTACCCCTTACAATGAGCAGTTCTTC. It specifies CAGSLFFWGTTPYNEQFF.

The chain joins TRBV13 to TRBJ2-2; possibly TRBD2 for D (5 bases). Looked up from germline, CDR1 is PRHDT and CDR2 is FYEKMQ (reference sequence). The ends were cut back, 4 bases at V and 10 bases at J, with 13 bases in the middle. CDR3 length equals 13 residues. CDR3 in DNA: TGTGCCAGCAGCTGGACTGGGTCCGTGGAGCTGTTTTTT. Its translation: CASSWTGSVELFF. The variable domain in full, completed from reference TRBV13 and TRBJ2-2, reads AAGVIQSPRHLIKEKRETATLKCYPIPRHDTVYWYQQGPGQDPQFLISFYEKMQSDKGSIPDRFSAQQFSDYHSELNMSSLELGDSALYFCASSWTGSVELFFGEGSRLTVL.

This clonotype was detected only a few times. This rearrangement joins TRBV7-9 to TRBJ2-3, with D possibly being TRBD1 (6 bases). V lost 4 bases to trimming and J lost 8 bases, with 22 bases between them. This CDR3 spans 16 amino acids. CDR1 is SEHNR, CDR2 FQNEAQ, per germline (reference sequence). The CDR3 is CASSSDGQGIWATQYF. In DNA, the CDR3 is TGTGCCAGCAGCTCGGACGGGCAGGGGATTTGGGCTACGCAGTATTTT.

V is TRBV4-3 and J is TRBJ2-3; a possible D gene is TRBD2 (6 bases). Trimming cost V 3 bases and J 4 bases, with 14 bases left between them. Looked up from germline, CDR1 is LGHNA and CDR2 is YSLEER. The CDR3 extends over 15 amino acids. The DNA for the CDR3 is TGCGCCAGCAGCCACTGGAGGGGAACCGCAGATACGCAGTATTTT. Its protein product is CASSHWRGTADTQYF.

In its sample, this clonotype was seen once. The germline gene is not matched at one end of the junction; a read error may be the cause. The CDR3 protein is CASSLDAVLGTDTQHF. CDR3 coding DNA: TGTGCCAGCAGCTTGGATGCGGTCTTGGGGACAGATACGCAGCATTTC. The chain combines TRBV5-4 with TRBJ2-3, with TRBD1 identical over 7 bases. The CDR3 contains 16 residues. CDR1 is SGHNT, CDR2 YYREEE, per germline (reference sequence).

This clonotype was counted at least ten times. This chain connects TRBV30 to TRBJ2-7; D might be TRBD2 (6 bases). The V gene's germline CDR1 is GTSNPN and CDR2 SVGIG (reference sequence). V was cut by 2 bases and J by 7 bases, with 9 bases left in between. The CDR3 sequence is 11 residues long. The CDR3 loop reads CAWSPAGEQYF. The CDR3 DNA reads as TGTGCCTGGAGTCCAGCGGGTGAGCAGTACTTC.